These 24 T cell receptor beta chains were all obtained from the same sample, sequenced in a study of response to subunit inactivated influenza vaccine. Each CDR3 protein is one row after TCRdb ran MiXCR on the RT-PCR reads. The sample contains 280,000 or so distinct CDR3 sequences, around a fifth of which appear only once. This sample comprised PBMCs from blood, obtained 21 months after vaccination. Receptors were obtained from a man between 50 and 69 years old who received an inactivated influenza vaccine.

This chain joins TRBV5-1 and TRBJ2-1; 8 nucleotides agree with TRBD2. Germline V lookup: CDR1 SGHRS, CDR2 YFSETQ. With V trimmed by 4 bases and J by 8 bases, 2 bases remained unmatched. This CDR3 spans 12 amino acids. The DNA of the CDR3 is TGCGCCAGCAGCCTAGCGGGCGATGAGCAGTTCTTC. Protein product: CASSLAGDEQFF.

This clonotype was observed a handful of times. This chain links TRBV4-1 with TRBJ1-2; D not certain. With 0 bases removed from V and 2 bases from J, the gap between germline ends came to 10 bases. Germline CDR1 is MGHRA and CDR2 is YSYEKL. This CDR3 has 15 amino acids. The CDR3 nucleotides read TGCGCCAGCAGCCAAGATGCCACGACAAACTATGGCTACACCTTC. Protein sequence: CASSQDATTNYGYTF.

CDR3 sequence: CASSLRVGGSPLHF. The DNA of the CDR3 is TGTGCCAGCAGTTTAAGGGTTGGTGGTTCACCCCTCCACTTT. The rearrangement links TRBV12-3 or TRBV12-4 to TRBJ1-6; D ambiguous. V lost 2 bases and J 9 bases, leaving 11 bases between the germline ends. This CDR3 spans 14 amino acids.

The CDR3 spells CASSLWREGLFF. The CDR3 DNA is TGTGCCAGCAGCTTATGGCGGGAGGGGCTTTTCTTC. V gene TRBV7-6 combines with J gene TRBJ2-1; 9 nucleotides match TRBD2. With 2 bases clipped from V and 16 bases from J, the junction kept 6 bases outside the gene matches. In germline, CDR1 is SGHVS, CDR2 FNYEAQ. The CDR3 consists of 12 residues.

The rearrangement joins TRBV12-3 or TRBV12-4 to TRBJ1-5, with D possibly being TRBD1 (5 bases). Trimming pared 1 base from V and 2 bases from J, leaving 9 bases between. This CDR3 region has 15 residues. CDR3 sequence reads: CASSLVGPRNQPQHF. CDR3 sequence (DNA): TGTGCCAGCAGTTTAGTGGGGCCACGCAATCAGCCCCAGCATTTT.

The chain combines TRBV6-1 with TRBJ1-4; D gene ambiguous. CDR3 length: 14 residues. Germline V gives CDR1 MNHNS, CDR2 SASEGT. V was cut by 6 bases and J by 5 bases, with 13 bases left in between. CDR3: CASRQHGSNEKLFF. The CDR3 DNA sequence: TGTGCCAGCAGACAACACGGAAGCAATGAAAAACTGTTTTTT.

This clonotype was detected ten times or more. This chain links TRBV12-3 or TRBV12-4 with TRBJ1-1, with D tentatively TRBD1 (6 bases). Trimming removed 3 bases at V and 0 bases at J, with 14 bases between. This CDR3 has 16 residues. CDR3 sequence reads: CASSLETGLMNTEAFF. The CDR3 DNA reads TGTGCCAGCAGTTTGGAGACAGGACTTATGAACACTGAAGCTTTCTTT.

This sequence joins TRBV12-3 or TRBV12-4 and TRBJ1-2; possibly TRBD1 for D (5 bases). The CDR3 contains 16 residues. V dropped 3 bases and J dropped 8 bases, with 22 bases sitting between them. CDR3 DNA: TGTGCCAGCAGTTTGTCCACCTATGGGACGGTCCGAGGCTACACCTTC. It encodes CASSLSTYGTVRGYTF.

The genes are TRBV19 and TRBJ1-5; D remains unclear. The CDR3 is 18 residues long. Trimming stripped 1 base from V and 0 bases from J, with 16 bases between. Germline-derived CDR1 and CDR2 are LNHDA and SQIVND (reference sequence). CDR3 amino acids: CASSIAQGTFYSNQPQHF. The CDR3 DNA is TGTGCCAGTAGTATAGCACAAGGCACCTTCTATAGCAATCAGCCCCAGCATTTT.

This clonotype was detected ten times or more. The chain uses TRBV28 and TRBJ2-1, with TRBD2 identical over 9 bases. This CDR3 has 17 amino acids. Germline lookup yields CDR1 MDHEN and CDR2 SYDVKM. V was clipped by 0 bases and J by 9 bases; unmatched bases: 12. Here the CDR3 reads CASSLCRAGGPHCEQFF. CDR3 sequence (DNA): TGTGCCAGCAGTTTATGCCGCGCGGGAGGGCCTCATTGTGAGCAGTTCTTC.

This clonotype was detected many times. V is TRBV30 and J is TRBJ1-4; 12 bases are a match to TRBD1. Germline V lookup: CDR1 GTSNPN, CDR2 SVGIG (reference sequence). V shed 1 base and J 7 bases; nucleotides not matched to a gene: 10. This CDR3 region has 17 residues. The chain's CDR3 is CAWSDPGQGAYTEKLFF. CDR3 DNA sequence: TGTGCCTGGAGTGACCCGGGACAGGGGGCTTATACTGAAAAACTGTTTTTT.

V and J are TRBV27 and TRBJ2-1; D perhaps matches TRBD2 (6 bases). Germline V gene lookup returns CDR1 MNHEY and CDR2 SMNVEV (reference sequence). V lost 0 bases to trimming and J lost 7 bases, with 7 bases between them. The CDR3 totals 13 residues. This chain's CDR3 is CASSLSRGNEQFF. CDR3 DNA: TGTGCCAGCAGTTTATCGCGGGGAAATGAGCAGTTCTTC.

This clonotype was observed a handful of times. The rearrangement uses TRBV3-1 and TRBJ1-5; unclear D gene. Germline V gene sequence: CDR1 LGHDT, CDR2 YNNKEL (reference sequence). V lost 1 base and J 2 bases, leaving 15 bases between the germline ends. This CDR3 spans 17 amino acids. The CDR3 sequence: CASSQAGYGSGNQPQHF. The CDR3 region has the DNA TGTGCCAGCAGCCAAGCGGGTTACGGTTCGGGCAATCAGCCCCAGCATTTT.

This clonotype was counted at least ten times. The chain recombines TRBV20-1 with TRBJ1-5; D is ambiguous. The CDR3 is made up of 20 amino acids. The germline V gene encodes CDR1 DFQATT and CDR2 SNEGSKA (reference sequence). Between the trimmed V and J ends, which lost 0 bases and 2 bases, there was a span of 26 bases. The CDR3 bases are TGCAGTGCTAGAGACCTTCGACGGGGTGGGGTTCGGATCGGCAATCAGCCCCAGCATTTT. Amino acid sequence: CSARDLRRGGVRIGNQPQHF.

This clonotype was seen many times. The CDR3: CSARDLRDSESTDTQYF. CDR3 in DNA: TGCAGTGCTAGAGATTTAAGGGACAGTGAGTCCACAGATACGCAGTATTTT. V gene TRBV20-1 combines with J gene TRBJ2-3; 7 bases map to TRBD1. Germline V gene data show CDR1 as DFQATT and CDR2 as SNEGSKA (reference sequence). The junction had 11 bases not matched to a gene; V was cut back by 0 bases and J by 2 bases. The CDR3 is made up of 17 amino acids.

The J gene is TRBJ1-2, the V gene TRBV5-6, with unresolved D. Germline V gives CDR1 SGHDT, CDR2 YYEEEE. Trimming stripped 4 bases from V and 7 bases from J, with 11 bases between. This CDR3 is 12 amino acids long. For the CDR3, the DNA is TGTGCCAGCAGCCCTGGGATGGGTGGCTACACCTTC. It codes for CASSPGMGGYTF.

In its sample, this clonotype was seen a few times. V gene TRBV7-9 combines with J gene TRBJ1-1, with D unclear. Germline CDR1 and CDR2: SEHNR and FQNEAQ (reference sequence). Trimming removed 1 base at V and 1 base at J, with 7 bases between. This CDR3 spans 14 amino acids. As DNA, the CDR3 is TGTGCCAGCAGCTTAGGAGGGCAGAACACTGAAGCTTTCTTT. This codes for CASSLGGQNTEAFF.

The chain is built from TRBV20-1 and TRBJ1-6; D remains unclear. The CDR3 sequence is 15 residues long. Per germline, CDR1 DFQATT and CDR2 SNEGSKA (reference sequence). V lost 6 bases to trimming and J lost 0 bases, with 12 bases between them. CDR3 bases: TGCAGTGCAACGCTCCTGAGCTCCTATAATTCACCCCTCCACTTT. Residues: CSATLLSSYNSPLHF.

V and J are TRBV4-3 and TRBJ2-1; no reliable D call. V lost 4 bases and J 5 bases, leaving 12 bases between the germline ends. Looked up from germline, CDR1 is LGHNA and CDR2 is YSLEER. The CDR3 is 14 residues long. CDR3: CASSRRPGNNEQFF. CDR3 bases: TGCGCCAGCAGCCGGCGACCTGGGAACAATGAGCAGTTCTTC.

J is TRBJ1-5 and V is TRBV20-1, with 7 nucleotides matching TRBD1. With V trimmed by 8 bases and J by 0 bases, 7 bases remained unmatched. The CDR3 is made up of 14 amino acids. Germline CDR1 DFQATT, CDR2 SNEGSKA (reference sequence). The CDR3 nucleotides read TGCAGTCTTCACAGGGGAAATAGCAATCAGCCCCAGCATTTT. Translated, it gives CSLHRGNSNQPQHF.

This clonotype came up a few times. This CDR3 is CASSLGAVDEKLFF. The CDR3 coding sequence is TGTGCCAGCAGCTTAGGGGCAGTAGATGAAAAACTGTTTTTT. The chain carries TRBV7-6 and TRBJ1-4, with no clear D. Germline V gene data show CDR1 as SGHVS and CDR2 as FNYEAQ. V was clipped by 1 base and J by 6 bases, with 9 bases between them. This CDR3 has 14 amino acids.

Comments on this clonotype: Sequence at one end of the junction differs from germline and may be a read error. The CDR3 DNA reads TGCGCCAGCAGCTTGACCGACAGGGTGAATACTGAAGCTTTCTTT. This gives the protein CASSLTDRVNTEAFF. This sequence joins TRBV5-1 and TRBJ1-1, with 7 positions matching TRBD1. The germline V gene has CDR1 SGHRS and CDR2 YFSETQ. The CDR3 length is 15 residues.

The V call is TRBV6-2 or TRBV6-3, the J call TRBJ2-2; D might be TRBD1 or TRBD2, each matching 5 bases. The CDR3 has 17 residues. The V and J ends lost 4 bases and 2 bases respectively, with 17 bases between them. Germline loops: CDR1 MNHEY, CDR2 SVGEGT. In nucleotides, the CDR3 is TGTGCCAGCAGTTCCCCGAGGGGCAGGGAAAACACCGGGGAGCTGTTTTTT. Translated, it gives CASSSPRGRENTGELFF.

The rearrangement uses TRBV20-1 and TRBJ2-3; 13 positions agree with TRBD2. V shed 3 bases, J shed 4 bases, and the junction held 7 bases outside the gene matches. Germline CDR1 reads DFQATT; CDR2 reads SNEGSKA (reference sequence). This CDR3 spans 16 amino acids. The CDR3 region is CSASRTSGRSPDTQYF. For the CDR3, the DNA is TGCAGTGCTAGCCGGACTAGCGGGAGATCGCCAGATACGCAGTATTTT.